These 28 T cell receptor beta chains were sequenced from one sample in a study of blood T cell repertoires in COVID-19. Measured with immunoSEQ multiplex PCR; TCRdb has only the in-frame clones, and not every one. The sample includes more than 85,000 clones, about 78% of them seen just once. Specimen: peripheral blood. These receptors all come from a human donor in a cohort sampled during active or convalescent COVID-19.

CDR3 nucleotide sequence: TGTGCCAGCTCACCACCGACAGGGAATCCTGGGGCTTTCTTT. Amino acid sequence: CASSPPTGNPGAFF. This chain uses TRBV18 with TRBJ1-1; 7 bases line up with TRBD1. This CDR3 contains 14 residues. CDR1 is KGHSH, CDR2 LQKENI, per germline. The ends lost 0 bases at V and 11 bases at J; junction bases unmatched: 9.

This clone was recorded a few times. This chain uses TRBV7-2 with TRBJ2-2; 9 nucleotides match TRBD2. The CDR3 covers 18 residues. Germline-derived CDR1 and CDR2 are SGHTA and FQGNSA. V gave up 1 base and J gave up 6 bases; unmatched junction bases: 12. CDR3 sequence reads: CASSLVSSGGGAAGELFF. CDR3 DNA sequence: TGTGCCAGCAGCTTAGTTTCGTCCGGCGGGGGGGCCGCCGGGGAGCTGTTTTTT.

This clone has only one observation. The J gene is TRBJ2-1, the V gene TRBV6-5; D gene unclear. Between the trimmed V and J ends, which lost 6 bases and 3 bases, there was a span of 12 bases. Germline CDR1 is MNHEY and CDR2 is SVGAGI. The CDR3 contains 14 residues. CDR3 nucleotide sequence: TGTGCCAGCAGGCCCGGAGTTCTCTACAATGAGCAGTTCTTC. Translation gives CASRPGVLYNEQFF.

The V gene is TRBV7-8, the J gene TRBJ1-6; D is undetermined. CDR3 length equals 12 residues. V was shortened by 5 bases and J by 9 bases, with 8 bases between the two germline ends. Germline CDR1 is SGHVS and CDR2 is FQNEAQ. CDR3 in amino acids: CASSPDFSPLHF. The CDR3 nucleotides are TGTGCCAGCAGCCCGGACTTTTCACCCCTCCACTTT.

This clone appeared a few times. This chain links TRBV9 with TRBJ2-5, with TRBD1 matching over 10 bases. CDR1 and CDR2 (germline): SGDLS, YYNGEE. V shed 4 bases, J shed 5 bases, and the junction held 8 bases outside the gene matches. The CDR3 consists of 15 residues. The CDR3 DNA follows: TGTGCCAGCAGCACCTCGACAGGGGGCATGGAGACCCAGTACTTC. It encodes CASSTSTGGMETQYF.

This sequence joins TRBV5-6 and TRBJ2-6; D may be TRBD2 (6 bases). Looked up from germline, CDR1 is SGHDT and CDR2 is YYEEEE. The V end was cut by 7 bases, the J end by 2 bases, with 13 bases between. This CDR3 contains 15 residues. CDR3 sequence: CASLRTGAGANVLTF. Written as DNA, the CDR3 is TGTGCCAGCCTTCGTACGGGGGCTGGGGCCAACGTCCTGACTTTC.

This rearrangement joins TRBV13 to TRBJ2-5; 10 bases agree with TRBD2. This CDR3 is built from 15 residues. The V gene's germline CDR1 is PRHDT and CDR2 FYEKMQ (reference sequence). Losses at the gene ends were 6 bases for V and 1 base for J; bases not matched to a gene: 5. CDR3 nucleotide sequence: TGTGCCAGCAGTAACTTAGCGGGAGGCCAAGAGACCCAGTACTTC. Protein product: CASSNLAGGQETQYF.

J is TRBJ2-7 and V is TRBV6-2 or TRBV6-3; the match to TRBD2 covers 10 bases. Germline values: CDR1 MNHEY, CDR2 SVGEGT. Trimming at V came to 2 bases and at J to 1 base, leaving 14 bases not matched to a gene. CDR3 size: 19 residues. CDR3 DNA sequence: TGTGCCAGCAGTTACGGGGGAAATAAACGGACTAGCGGTTCCTACGAGCAGTACTTC. This translates into CASSYGGNKRTSGSYEQYF.

In the case of this clone: Sequence at one end of the junction differs from germline and may be a read error. Other nucleotide sequences in the sample specify the same CDR3. This chain connects TRBV10-3 to TRBJ1-2, with 7 positions matching TRBD1. The CDR3 covers 13 residues. The germline gives CDR1 ENHRY, CDR2 SYGVKD. CDR3 bases: TGTGCCATCAACTTACAGGGGTTTAATGGTTACACCTTC. Its translation: CAINLQGFNGYTF.

This clone showed up just a few times. This sequence joins TRBV12-5 and TRBJ2-7; D is possibly TRBD1 (5 bases). Germline assignment: CDR1 LGHNT and CDR2 FRNRAP. The V end was cut by 6 bases, the J end by 3 bases, with 15 bases between. This CDR3 is built from 14 residues. CDR3 bases: TGTGCTAGTGGCAATTCGTGGGGCTTCTACGAGCAGTACTTC. This encodes CASGNSWGFYEQYF.

The V gene is TRBV11-3, the J gene TRBJ2-5; TRBD1 matches at 9 bases. The CDR3 loop spans 16 amino acids. Germline V CDR1 and CDR2: SGHNT, YENEEA. The V gene end was trimmed by 5 bases and the J gene end by 3 bases; junction bases not matched to a gene: 10. The CDR3 protein is CASSASTGQGEETQYF. The CDR3, as DNA: TGTGCCAGCAGCGCATCTACGGGACAGGGAGAAGAGACCCAGTACTTC.

This chain links TRBV1 with TRBJ1-1. TRBV1 has pseudogene status. This CDR3 contains 17 residues. CDR3 DNA sequence: TGCACCAGCAGCCAAGTGAGCTCCCATACTTCGAACACTGAAGCTTTCTTT. It specifies CTSSQVSSHTSNTEAFF.

This clone appeared a few times. The V call is TRBV27, the J call TRBJ2-2, with a weak D call TRBD2 (5 bases). The V and J ends lost 6 bases and 6 bases respectively, with 20 bases between them. The CDR3 sequence is 16 residues long. Per the germline V gene, CDR1 is MNHEY and CDR2 is SMNVEV (reference sequence). CDR3 sequence (DNA): TGTGCCAGCAGACCCACCGGCCGGGGTATTGCCGGGGAGCTGTTTTTT. Its protein is CASRPTGRGIAGELFF.

V and J are TRBV20-1 and TRBJ2-7; D is possibly TRBD1 (6 bases). The ends were cut back, 5 bases at V and 2 bases at J, with 7 bases in the middle. CDR1 and CDR2 from the germline V gene are DFQATT and SNEGSKA (reference sequence). The CDR3 spans 11 residues. DNA of the CDR3: TGCAGTGCTGGGACACCCTACGAGCAGTACTTC. Translated: CSAGTPYEQYF.

The chain recombines TRBV6-5 with TRBJ2-3; 9 bases fit TRBD1. Germline CDR1 MNHEY, CDR2 SVGAGI. This CDR3 is 14 amino acids long. The V and J ends lost 9 bases and 1 base, in that order; junction bases with no gene match: 5. CDR3: CASCGDRGTDTQYF. CDR3 nucleotide sequence: TGTGCCAGTTGCGGGGACAGGGGCACAGATACGCAGTATTTT.

V gene TRBV6-4 combines with J gene TRBJ1-1, with 7 nucleotides matching TRBD1. This CDR3 comprises 14 residues. The J segment lost 0 bases and the V segment lost 5 bases, leaving 3 bases of the junction unmatched. Germline CDR1 is MRHNA and CDR2 is SNTAGT. CDR3 nucleotides: TGTGCCAGCAGTCCGGGACAGATGAACACTGAAGCTTTCTTT. Encoded protein: CASSPGQMNTEAFF.

This clone was counted once. This rearrangement joins TRBV30 to TRBJ2-7; TRBD1 might be the D (6 bases). Between the trimmed V and J ends, which lost 5 bases and 6 bases, there was a span of 20 bases. Germline-derived CDR1 and CDR2 are GTSNPN and SVGIG (reference sequence). This CDR3 has 14 amino acids. This CDR3 is CAWGPGQALFEQYF. Here the CDR3 DNA reads TGTGCCTGGGGACCGGGACAAGCCCTTTTCGAGCAGTACTTC.

The rearrangement links TRBV5-4 to TRBJ2-3; 9 bases match TRBD2. The trim removed 4 bases at V and 3 bases at J, leaving 18 bases unmatched. The germline gives CDR1 SGHNT, CDR2 YYREEE (reference sequence). The CDR3 length is 19 residues. The CDR3 sequence is CASSPPVNRGLAGTDTQYF. CDR3 nucleotides: TGTGCCAGCAGCCCGCCGGTTAATCGGGGCCTAGCGGGGACAGATACGCAGTATTTT.

The chain links TRBV28 to TRBJ2-7, with D perhaps matching TRBD1 (5 bases). The V end lost 4 bases, the J end lost 10 bases, and 17 bases lay between the germline ends. CDR1 MDHEN and CDR2 SYDVKM come from the germline V gene. This CDR3 spans 13 amino acids. The CDR3 sequence: CASSSPHRSPQYF. CDR3 bases: TGTGCCAGCAGTTCGCCTCACAGGTCACCCCAGTACTTC. The variable domain in full, with the rest retrieved from reference TRBV28 and TRBJ2-7, is DVKVTQSSRYLVKRTGEKVFLECVQDMDHENMFWYRQDPGLGLRLIYFSYDVKMKEKGDIPEGYSVSREKKERFSLILESASTNQTSMYLCASSSPHRSPQYFGPGTRLTVT.

This rearrangement joins TRBV21-1 to TRBJ2-1; the tabulated D call, TRBD1, remains unverified against the DNA. TRBV21-1 is flagged as a pseudogene. The CDR3 has 16 residues. This chain's CDR3 is CASSKQTTGGCYEQFF. The CDR3 nucleotides are TGTGCCAGCAGCAAACAAACGACAGGGGGCTGCTATGAGCAGTTCTTC.

As regards this clone: This may be a read error, as it is one base from a much larger clone. This chain connects TRBV7-8 to TRBJ1-2; D may be TRBD1 (6 bases). The V end was cut by 5 bases, the J end by 4 bases, with 11 bases between. CDR1 is SGHVS and CDR2 is FQNEAQ in the germline V gene. The CDR3 spans 13 residues. CDR3 residues: CASSPTGPYGYTF. The CDR3 DNA reads TGTGCCAGCAGCCCCACAGGGCCCTATGGCTACACCTTC.

The genes are TRBV12-3 or TRBV12-4 and TRBJ1-4; D is unclear. There are 13 residues in the CDR3. Trimming shortened V by 1 base and J by 7 bases, and 7 bases separated the two germline ends. The CDR3 loop is CASSLGGFEKLFF. In DNA form, the CDR3 reads TGTGCCAGCAGTTTAGGCGGATTTGAAAAACTGTTTTTT.

A word on this clone: A read error may account for a junction end that differs from germline. The rearrangement links TRBV19 to TRBJ2-7; TRBD1 is a possible D gene (7 bases). The CDR3 consists of 11 residues. CDR1 LNHDA and CDR2 SQIVND come from the germline V gene (reference sequence). CDR3 sequence (DNA): TGTGCTAGTAGTCAGGGGGGCGAGCAGTACTTC. Protein product: CASSQGGEQYF.

This clone was detected a few times. CDR3 amino acids: CASSLDSQYNEQFF. CDR3 in DNA: TGCGCCAGCAGTTTAGACTCCCAATACAATGAGCAGTTCTTC. J is TRBJ2-1 and V is TRBV5-1, with D unclear. Trimming cost V 5 bases and J 4 bases, with 13 bases left between them. The germline CDR1 and CDR2 sequences are SGHRS and YFSETQ. This CDR3 region has 14 residues.

The chain carries TRBV4-2 and TRBJ1-6; a weak D match, TRBD1 (6 bases). Trimming pared 4 bases from V and 5 bases from J, leaving 12 bases between. The CDR3 totals 15 residues. Per germline, CDR1 LGHNA and CDR2 YNFKEQ. CDR3 DNA: TGTGCCAGCAGCCGGCGGACAGAGGATAATTCACCCCTCCACTTT. The encoded protein is CASSRRTEDNSPLHF.

J is TRBJ1-2 and V is TRBV5-6, with a possible D match to TRBD1 (5 bases). CDR3 length: 16 amino acids. Germline loops: CDR1 SGHDT, CDR2 YYEEEE. V dropped 0 bases and J dropped 0 bases, with 12 bases sitting between them. CDR3 in amino acids: CASSLVRGRANYGYTF. The CDR3 DNA reads TGTGCCAGCAGCTTGGTAAGGGGAAGAGCTAACTATGGCTACACCTTC.

Only one count was recorded for this clone. V gene TRBV28 combines with J gene TRBJ1-5, with a possible D match to TRBD1 (6 bases). V was pared by 6 bases and J by 5 bases, with 20 bases between. The CDR3 loop spans 16 amino acids. Germline CDR1 MDHEN, CDR2 SYDVKM. The CDR3: CASRSAGNRDDQPQHF. For the CDR3, the DNA is TGTGCCAGCAGATCCGCTGGGAACAGGGACGATCAGCCCCAGCATTTT.

This chain joins TRBV28 and TRBJ2-7; D is possibly TRBD2 (6 bases). V lost 2 bases and J 0 bases, leaving 14 bases between the germline ends. Germline CDR1 reads MDHEN; CDR2 reads SYDVKM. The CDR3 runs to 16 residues. Written as DNA, the CDR3 is TGTGCCAGCAGTTTAGTCCCTAGCGAACCCTCCTACGAGCAGTACTTC. Protein product: CASSLVPSEPSYEQYF.